The TCR beta chain under discussion was sequenced for a study of blood T cell repertoires in COVID-19. Study context: In each case, the material was cDNA or gDNA derived from T cells, B-cell-depleted T cells, or PBMCs.

Germline assignment: CDR1 MNHEY and CDR2 SVGEGT. This CDR3 is built from 17 residues. Trimming shortened V by 5 bases and J by 1 base, and 20 bases separated the two germline ends. The protocol was immunoSEQ multiplex PCR, while the TCRdb copy is restricted to in-frame clones and leaves out a portion. The data show 250,000 to 300,000 clones, roughly 89% seen once. This sequence originates from a man between 45 and 60 years old with acute or convalescent COVID-19. The sequenced sample was peripheral blood. J is TRBJ1-1 and V is TRBV6-2 or TRBV6-3; TRBD1 is a possible D gene (5 bases). The CDR3 sequence is CASSEIPRQSRNTEAFF. CDR3 nucleotides: TGTGCCAGCAGTGAGATTCCGAGACAGTCTAGGAACACTGAAGCTTTCTTT.